The clone carrying this TCR beta chain was counted between two and nine times. This sample was included in a study of cytomegalovirus exposure and HLA in healthy donors. Trimming stripped 0 bases from V and 1 base from J, with 7 bases between. The CDR3 sequence is 15 residues long. Looked up from germline, CDR1 is SGHNT and CDR2 is YENEEA. PCR amplification relied on 60 Vbeta primers (plus 13 Jbeta primers). The method was immunoSEQ multiplex PCR; TCRdb's version includes in-frame clones alone and lacks a portion of them. The sample includes about 120,000 clones, about 70% of them seen just once. The sample was PBMCs. The genes are TRBV11-3 and TRBJ2-1, with D maybe TRBD2 (5 bases). This receptor was obtained from a human donor in good health. This chain's CDR3 is CASSLDGVSYNEQFF. The CDR3 DNA follows: TGTGCCAGCAGCTTAGACGGGGTATCCTACAATGAGCAGTTCTTC.